This TCR beta chain derives from a study of blood T cell repertoires in COVID-19. The method was immunoSEQ multiplex PCR; TCRdb's version includes in-frame clones alone and lacks a portion of them. The data hold more than 40,000 clones, with about 88% observed a single time. Germline CDR1 MDHEN, CDR2 SYDVKM. This CDR3 spans 16 amino acids. V shed 4 bases and J 2 bases; nucleotides not matched to a gene: 11. The sample comprised peripheral blood. The source of this sequence is a man in his fifties with active COVID-19. The chain employs TRBV28 and TRBJ2-7; TRBD1 agrees at 7 bases. CDR3 protein: CASSSLGQPEAYEQYF. In nucleotides, the CDR3 is TGTGCCAGCAGTTCCCTGGGACAGCCAGAGGCCTACGAGCAGTACTTC.